Included here is one T cell receptor (beta chain) sequence, with context. This entry belongs to a study of patients and donors after allogeneic stem cell transplantation. TCRdb re-analysed the RT-PCR reads in MiXCR, keeping a single row per CDR3 protein. The table has some 160,000 distinct CDR3 sequences, about 24% seen once. Germline CDR1 reads DFQATT; CDR2 reads SNEGSKA (reference sequence). This CDR3 has 12 amino acids. Trimming took off 4 bases at V and 3 bases at J, with 8 bases between the two ends. The sample comprised blood, either unsorted or a sorted T cell fraction (not recorded which). The chain has TRBV20-1 and TRBJ2-3; no clear D. This TCR was recovered from a human donor who was either an allogeneic HSCT recipient or a stem cell or donor lymphocyte infusion donor (not recorded which). It is not recorded whose cells these are; they may come from a transplant donor. CDR3 coding DNA: TGCAGTGCTATAAGGTTGACAGATACGCAGTATTTT. It specifies CSAIRLTDTQYF.